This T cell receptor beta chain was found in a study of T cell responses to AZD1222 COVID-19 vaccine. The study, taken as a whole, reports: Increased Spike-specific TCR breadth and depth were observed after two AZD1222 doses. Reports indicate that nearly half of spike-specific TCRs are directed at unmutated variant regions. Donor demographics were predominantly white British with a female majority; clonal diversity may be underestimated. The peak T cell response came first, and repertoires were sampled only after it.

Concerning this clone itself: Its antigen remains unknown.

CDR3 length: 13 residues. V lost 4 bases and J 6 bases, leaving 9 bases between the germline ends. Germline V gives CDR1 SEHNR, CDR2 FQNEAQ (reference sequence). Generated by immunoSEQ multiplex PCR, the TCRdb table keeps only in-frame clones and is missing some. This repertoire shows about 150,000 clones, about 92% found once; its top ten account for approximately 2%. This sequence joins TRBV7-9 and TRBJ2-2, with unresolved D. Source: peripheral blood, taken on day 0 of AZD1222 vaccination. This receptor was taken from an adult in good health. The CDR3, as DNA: TGTGCCAGCAGCTGGGATCCTTCCGGGGAGCTGTTTTTT. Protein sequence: CASSWDPSGELFF.